The 10 T cell receptor beta chains listed next were all sequenced from one sample in a study of blood T cells in healthy people across ages. A second roughly 6 to 11 cycle PCR used barcoded and J-beta primers. MiXCR was run by TCRdb on the 5' RACE reads, yielding one entry per CDR3 protein. The repertoire holds roughly 860,000 distinct CDR3 sequences, with 62% as singletons. The material sequenced was blood. All receptors derive from a man younger than 45 in good health.

V and J are TRBV20-1 and TRBJ2-4, with D unresolved. The DNA matches TRBJ2-5 better at its end, which makes the J call doubtful. The V gene's germline CDR1 is DFQATT and CDR2 SNEGSKA (reference sequence). This CDR3 has 12 residues. In DNA form, the CDR3 reads TGCAGTGCTCCGCTGCAGACCGAGACCCAGTACTTC. Amino acids: CSAPLQTETQYF.

The chain recombines TRBV24-1 with TRBJ1-5; tentatively, D is TRBD1 (5 bases). Per the germline V gene, CDR1 is KGHDR and CDR2 is SFDVKD. The CDR3 has 13 amino acids. V was shortened by 8 bases and J by 7 bases, with 14 bases between the two germline ends. CDR3: CATNGGLDQPQHF. In DNA, the CDR3 is TGTGCCACCAATGGGGGACTCGACCAGCCCCAGCATTTT.

The CDR3 DNA reads as TGTGCCAGCATGGCCGGGACAAGCAATGAGCAGTTCTTC. This gives the protein CASMAGTSNEQFF. V usage is TRBV2 and J usage is TRBJ2-1; perhaps TRBD1 as D (6 bases). The V gene's germline CDR1 is SNHLY and CDR2 FYNNEI. The CDR3 length is 13 residues. V shed 7 bases and J shed 6 bases, with 13 bases lying between them.

This clonotype has more than one count but fewer than ten. This chain connects TRBV27 to TRBJ2-4; a possible D gene is TRBD2 (6 bases). V lost 0 bases to trimming and J lost 1 base, with 10 bases between them. Germline lookup yields CDR1 MNHEY and CDR2 SMNVEV (reference sequence). The CDR3 sequence is 16 residues long. This CDR3 reads CASSLSWGVAKNIQYF. In nucleotides, the CDR3 is TGTGCCAGCAGTTTATCATGGGGGGTGGCCAAAAACATTCAGTACTTC.

In this sample, this clonotype turned up a few times. The chain carries TRBV10-3 and TRBJ2-1, with 7 bases that match TRBD1. In germline, CDR1 is ENHRY, CDR2 SYGVKD. V was pared by 5 bases and J by 6 bases, with 4 bases of the junction left unmatched. The CDR3 runs to 13 residues. CDR3 nucleotide sequence: TGTGCCATCAGTACTGACAGGGTCAATGAGCAGTTCTTC. Translated, it gives CAISTDRVNEQFF.

J is TRBJ1-2 and V is TRBV9; D gene uncertain. V was pared by 0 bases and J by 1 base, with 4 bases between. CDR3 length equals 13 residues. Per the germline V gene, CDR1 is SGDLS and CDR2 is YYNGEE. The CDR3 nucleotides read TGTGCCAGCAGCGTAGATCATAACTATGGCTACACCTTC. It yields the protein CASSVDHNYGYTF.

This rearrangement joins TRBV20-1 to TRBJ2-3; 8 nucleotides agree with TRBD2. CDR1 is DFQATT, CDR2 SNEGSKA, per germline (reference sequence). The CDR3 extends over 15 amino acids. V gave up 1 base and J gave up 4 bases; unmatched junction bases: 7. The CDR3 bases are TGCAGTGCTAGAGTTGGTAGCGGGGATGCAGATACGCAGTATTTT. This sequence encodes CSARVGSGDADTQYF.

This chain links TRBV5-1 with TRBJ2-2; 8 bases are a match to TRBD1. Germline V gives CDR1 SGHRS, CDR2 YFSETQ. Trimming took 3 bases from V and 1 from J; bases not matched to a gene: 5. The CDR3 consists of 16 residues. This CDR3 is CASSSGTGRNTGELFF. The CDR3 coding sequence is TGCGCCAGCAGCTCCGGGACAGGTCGGAACACCGGGGAGCTGTTTTTT. Based on the CDR3 plus reference TRBV5-1 and TRBJ2-2, the full variable domain is KAGVTQTPRYLIKTRGQQVTLSCSPISGHRSVSWYQQTPGQGLQFLFEYFSETQRNKGNFPGRFSGRQFSNSRSEMNVSTLELGDSALYLCASSSGTGRNTGELFFGEGSRLTVL.

V gene TRBV4-1 combines with J gene TRBJ2-3; D call uncertain. Germline values: CDR1 MGHRA, CDR2 YSYEKL. CDR3 length equals 15 residues. V lost 1 base, J lost 5 bases, and 13 bases lay in between. CDR3 sequence: CASSQGGRNVDTQYF. CDR3 nucleotide sequence: TGCGCCAGCAGCCAAGGTGGTAGAAACGTAGATACGCAGTATTTT.

The V and J genes are TRBV20-1 and TRBJ2-1, with 9 bases identical to TRBD2. Germline lookup yields CDR1 DFQATT and CDR2 SNEGSKA (reference sequence). This CDR3 contains 14 residues. After removal of 3 bases from V and 7 bases from J, the junction contained 7 bases not matched to a gene. The CDR3 is CSASRGLARNEQFF. The CDR3 DNA reads as TGCAGTGCTAGTCGGGGACTAGCTCGGAATGAGCAGTTCTTC.